Listed here are 23 T cell receptor beta chains from one sample, sequenced in a study of T cell responses to AZD1222 COVID-19 vaccine. Measured with immunoSEQ multiplex PCR; TCRdb has only the in-frame clones, and not every one. The sample yields 150,000 to 200,000 clones, less than 95% seen once. Source: peripheral blood, taken 28 days after the second AZD1222 dose. Source of these receptors: an adult who received the AZD1222 COVID-19 vaccine.

This chain joins TRBV6-1 and TRBJ1-3; D is uncertain. The V end was cut by 2 bases, the J end by 2 bases, with 10 bases between. The CDR3 consists of 15 residues. CDR1 is MNHNS and CDR2 is SASEGT in the germline V gene. The CDR3 sequence: CASSERQTTGNTIYF. The CDR3 bases are TGTGCCAGCAGTGAAAGGCAAACTACTGGAAACACCATATATTTT.

The J gene is TRBJ2-1, the V gene TRBV10-3; the match to TRBD1 covers 12 bases. The CDR3 runs 17 residues. Trimming took 10 bases from V and 8 from J; bases not matched to a gene: 18. Germline lookup yields CDR1 ENHRY and CDR2 SYGVKD. This CDR3 is CATTQTAQGTGGDEQFF. CDR3 DNA sequence: TGTGCCACCACCCAAACCGCCCAAGGGACAGGGGGCGATGAGCAGTTCTTC.

The chain links TRBV9 to TRBJ2-1, with 7 bases aligning to TRBD2. The V and J ends lost 4 bases and 0 bases, in that order; junction bases with no gene match: 10. This CDR3 contains 17 residues. The germline V gene encodes CDR1 SGDLS and CDR2 YYNGEE. CDR3 in DNA: TGTGCCAGCAGCCCATACCTCGGGGGGAGCTCCTACAATGAGCAGTTCTTC. Its translation: CASSPYLGGSSYNEQFF.

The chain couples TRBV7-6 to TRBJ1-1, with no clear D. Trimming left V 5 bases short and J 1 base short, with 11 bases between. CDR1 is SGHVS and CDR2 is FNYEAQ in the germline V gene. The length of the CDR3 is 14 residues. CDR3 nucleotide sequence: TGTGCCAGCAGCCCGCAAGGCGGGAACACTGAAGCTTTCTTT. Protein product: CASSPQGGNTEAFF.

This clone has a handful of counts. CDR3 sequence (DNA): TGTGCCAGCAGCTCAACCAGCGGGGGGCTCGACAATGAGCAGTTCTTC. Translating gives CASSSTSGGLDNEQFF. The rearrangement joins TRBV7-9 to TRBJ2-1; 9 bases line up with TRBD2. Germline V gene sequence: CDR1 SEHNR, CDR2 FQNEAQ (reference sequence). V lost 4 bases and J lost 5; bases outside the gene matches: 9. CDR3 length equals 16 residues.

V usage is TRBV20-1 and J usage is TRBJ1-2; D unclear. The CDR3 consists of 11 residues. Germline V gives CDR1 DFQATT, CDR2 SNEGSKA (reference sequence). V lost 0 bases and J 8 bases, leaving 7 bases between the germline ends. The CDR3 DNA sequence: TGCAGTGCTAGAGAGGGGAAGGGCTACACCTTC. Translation gives CSAREGKGYTF.

The chain couples TRBV6-5 to TRBJ1-2; TRBD1 matches at 11 bases. Germline V gives CDR1 MNHEY, CDR2 SVGAGI. The CDR3 spans 14 residues. Germline trimming cut 6 bases from V and 10 bases from J; bases unmatched to any gene: 10. The CDR3 spells CASRMGQGVANYTF. As DNA, the CDR3 is TGTGCCAGCAGGATGGGACAGGGGGTTGCAAACTACACCTTC.

The chain is built from TRBV24-1 and TRBJ1-5, with no clear D. The CDR3 is made up of 14 amino acids. Trimming stripped 3 bases from V and 4 bases from J, with 9 bases between. Germline V gene lookup returns CDR1 KGHDR and CDR2 SFDVKD. CDR3 DNA sequence: TGTGCCACCAGTGATCTTGACGGTAATCAGCCCCAGCATTTT. It specifies CATSDLDGNQPQHF.

The gene calls are TRBV28 and TRBJ2-1; no clear D. The CDR3 loop spans 12 amino acids. The germline CDR1 and CDR2 sequences are MDHEN and SYDVKM. V lost 6 bases to trimming and J lost 7 bases, with 10 bases between them. CDR3 sequence: CASSTTRNEQFF. CDR3 DNA: TGTGCCAGCAGCACAACACGGAATGAGCAGTTCTTC.

This chain links TRBV30 with TRBJ1-2, with D hard to call. V was pared by 0 bases and J by 3 bases, with 8 bases between. Germline V gene lookup returns CDR1 GTSNPN and CDR2 SVGIG (reference sequence). The CDR3 is made up of 13 amino acids. This chain's CDR3 is CAWSVKGDYGYTF. CDR3 nucleotide sequence: TGTGCCTGGAGTGTAAAAGGCGACTATGGCTACACCTTC.

V is TRBV6-4 and J is TRBJ2-2; 8 nucleotides match TRBD1. The CDR3 sequence is 13 residues long. CDR1 MRHNA and CDR2 SNTAGT come from the germline V gene. Trimming cost V 6 bases and J 3 bases; bases outside gene matches: 0. DNA of the CDR3: TGTGCCAGCAGGACAGGGGACACCGGGGAGCTGTTTTTT. Protein product: CASRTGDTGELFF.

This clone has only one observation. J is TRBJ1-2 and V is TRBV28; 10 nucleotides line up with TRBD1. In germline, CDR1 is MDHEN, CDR2 SYDVKM. After removal of 5 bases from V and 8 bases from J, the junction contained 11 bases not matched to a gene. The CDR3 loop spans 15 amino acids. The CDR3: CASSTAGTGVRGYTF. The DNA of the CDR3 is TGTGCCAGCAGTACCGCCGGGACAGGGGTTCGGGGCTACACCTTC.

This clone occurred a few times. The CDR3 spells CASSLAVGGVLEQYF. In DNA form, the CDR3 reads TGTGCCAGCAGCTTAGCTGTGGGAGGGGTCCTCGAGCAGTACTTC. The J gene is TRBJ2-7, the V gene TRBV7-8; 7 positions match TRBD2. The germline gives CDR1 SGHVS, CDR2 FQNEAQ. CDR3 length equals 15 residues. Germline trimming cut 0 bases from V and 6 bases from J; bases unmatched to any gene: 8.

In its sample, this clone was seen once. The chain couples TRBV7-2 to TRBJ1-2; D call uncertain. Trimming cost V 1 base and J 6 bases, with 12 bases left between them. CDR3 length: 14 residues. Germline lookup yields CDR1 SGHTA and CDR2 FQGNSA. The CDR3 sequence is CASSLGFRKDGYTF. CDR3 coding DNA: TGTGCCAGCAGCTTAGGGTTCAGAAAAGATGGCTACACCTTC.

The chain is built from TRBV5-8 and TRBJ1-6, with D hard to call. Germline CDR1 SGHTS, CDR2 YDEGEE. The V end was cut by 7 bases, the J end by 4 bases, with 12 bases between. This CDR3 spans 14 amino acids. The chain's CDR3 is CASEQATYNSPLHF. The CDR3 nucleotides read TGTGCCAGCGAGCAAGCCACGTATAATTCACCCCTCCACTTT.

The rearrangement joins TRBV5-1 to TRBJ1-3; 7 positions match TRBD1. The CDR3 extends over 14 amino acids. J gave up 0 bases and V 4 bases, and 1 base lay outside the gene matches. The germline gives CDR1 SGHRS, CDR2 YFSETQ. This chain's CDR3 is CASSAGGSGNTIYF. The CDR3 nucleotides are TGCGCCAGCAGCGCAGGGGGCTCTGGAAACACCATATATTTT.

DNA of the CDR3: TGTGCCAGTAGATCGGGGAACTATGGCTACACCTTC. Protein sequence: CASRSGNYGYTF. This chain uses TRBV19 with TRBJ1-2; no definite D call. CDR1 and CDR2 from the germline V gene are LNHDA and SQIVND (reference sequence). The CDR3 has 12 amino acids. V lost 6 bases and J lost 2, with 7 bases in between.

This chain connects TRBV18 to TRBJ2-3, with 10 bases lining up with TRBD1. Trimming took 3 bases from V and 1 from J; bases not matched to a gene: 4. This CDR3 region has 16 residues. Germline V gene data show CDR1 as KGHSH and CDR2 as LQKENI. CDR3 amino acids: CASSPLGTGGTDTQYF. CDR3 nucleotide sequence: TGTGCCAGCTCACCCCTTGGGACAGGGGGCACAGATACGCAGTATTTT.

This clone was detected only once. This chain connects TRBV5-4 to TRBJ1-5; 7 nucleotides align to TRBD1. This CDR3 region has 14 residues. The germline V gene has CDR1 SGHNT and CDR2 YYREEE (reference sequence). V dropped 1 base and J dropped 6; count of bases not matched to a gene: 4. Here the CDR3 reads CASSLRGGSQPQHF. CDR3 sequence (DNA): TGTGCCAGCAGCTTGAGAGGGGGCTCTCAGCCCCAGCATTTT.

This clone was seen once. The chain uses TRBV19 and TRBJ1-1; TRBD1 is a possible D gene (5 bases). The CDR3 is made up of 13 amino acids. Trimming removed 4 bases at V and 5 bases at J, with 11 bases between. Germline V lookup: CDR1 LNHDA, CDR2 SQIVND (reference sequence). The CDR3 region is CASSRVGETEAFF. The CDR3, as DNA: TGTGCCAGTAGTAGGGTGGGGGAAACTGAAGCTTTCTTT. Full variable domain (remainder filled in from reference TRBV19 and TRBJ1-1): DGGITQSPKYLFRKEGQNVTLSCEQNLNHDAMYWYRQDPGQGLRLIYYSQIVNDFQKGDIAEGYSVSREKKESFPLTVTSAQKNPTAFYLCASSRVGETEAFFGQGTRLTVV.

The rearrangement links TRBV12-3 or TRBV12-4 to TRBJ1-2; D not certain. V was shortened by 5 bases and J by 5 bases, with 12 bases between the two germline ends. The CDR3 covers 13 residues. The CDR3 here is CASSRAGFYGYTF. DNA of the CDR3: TGTGCCAGCAGTAGAGCGGGGTTTTATGGCTACACCTTC.

The chain recombines TRBV6-5 with TRBJ1-1; D is unclear. Between the trimmed V and J ends, which lost 6 bases and 1 base, there was a span of 9 bases. The CDR3 loop spans 13 amino acids. Germline V CDR1 and CDR2: MNHEY, SVGAGI. CDR3 DNA sequence: TGTGCCAGCAGCACCCCTGGGAACACTGAAGCTTTCTTT. Its translation is CASSTPGNTEAFF.

The V gene is TRBV6-5, the J gene TRBJ1-6, with 9 bases that match TRBD1. Germline trimming cut 6 bases from V and 9 bases from J; bases unmatched to any gene: 9. The CDR3 loop spans 15 amino acids. In germline, CDR1 is MNHEY, CDR2 SVGAGI. CDR3: CASSQNDRGVSPLHF. CDR3 nucleotides: TGTGCCAGCAGCCAGAACGACAGGGGGGTTTCACCCCTCCACTTT.